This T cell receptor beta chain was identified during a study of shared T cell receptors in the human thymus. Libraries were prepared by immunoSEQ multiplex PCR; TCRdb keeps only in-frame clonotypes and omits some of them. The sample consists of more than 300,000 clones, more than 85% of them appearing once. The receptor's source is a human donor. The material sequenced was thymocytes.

For the CDR3, the DNA is TGCAGTGCTAGATACGGTGAGCAGTTCTTC. Protein: CSARYGEQFF. V and J are TRBV20-1 and TRBJ2-1; D is undetermined. This CDR3 is 10 amino acids long. V lost 2 bases and J lost 9, with 5 bases in between. Germline V gives CDR1 DFQATT, CDR2 SNEGSKA (reference sequence).